The present TCR beta chain was sequenced within a study of patients and donors after allogeneic stem cell transplantation. Trimming removed 5 bases from V and 5 bases from J, with 15 bases in between. The CDR3 has 14 amino acids. In TCRdb, the RT-PCR reads were re-called with MiXCR into one record per CDR3 protein. The sample lists tens of thousands of distinct CDR3 sequences, roughly 48% occurring once. The receptor was isolated from a human donor who was either an allogeneic HSCT recipient or a stem cell or donor lymphocyte infusion donor (not recorded which). It is not recorded whose cells these are; they may come from a transplant donor. Material: blood, either unsorted or a sorted T cell fraction (not recorded which). This chain joins TRBV12-3 or TRBV12-4 and TRBJ1-1; maybe TRBD1 (6 bases). The DNA of the CDR3 is TGTGCCAGCAGTAAGTCGGGGGCGCGTACTGAAGCTTTCTTT. It yields the protein CASSKSGARTEAFF.